The source of this T cell receptor (beta chain) is a study of T-cell reconstitution after alpha-beta-depleted transplantation in children. Trimming pared 8 bases from V and 3 bases from J, leaving 19 bases between. CDR3 size: 15 residues. Germline V CDR1 and CDR2: MRHNA, SNTAGT. Preparation of the TCRbeta library was carried out with unique molecular identifiers. TCRdb independently ran MiXCR on the PCR reads; one entry per CDR3 protein. The sample has about 400,000 distinct CDR3 sequences; 10% to 15% are singletons. The clonotype comes from a human donor who donated a stem cell graft to a child with Fanconi anemia. The genes are TRBV6-4 and TRBJ2-5, with D possibly TRBD1 on 6 matching bases. Source: PBMCs, taken from the stem cell graft. The CDR3 loop is CASLGHLEEEETQYF. The CDR3 DNA reads TGTGCCAGCCTGGGACACCTTGAGGAGGAAGAGACCCAGTACTTC.